The rows below give T cell receptor beta chains drawn from one sample of a study of CD8 T cells in ankylosing spondylitis. TCRdb re-called the 5' RACE reads through MiXCR, storing one row per CDR3 protein. The repertoire holds some 150,000 distinct CDR3 sequences, with roughly an eighth as singletons. The sample was blood, either unsorted or a sorted T cell fraction (not recorded which). The receptors stem from a female donor with ankylosing spondylitis or in good health (not recorded which). Each CDR3 is given without its conserved first and last residue.

v_gene	j_gene	CDR3aa
TRBV28	TRBJ2-3	ASSFDSGADTQY
TRBV11-2	TRBJ1-5	ASSLGVGVGQPQH
TRBV7-2	TRBJ2-7	VSRDAERSYEQY
TRBV7-3	TRBJ1-1	ASSFSTVAEAF
TRBV2	TRBJ2-3	ASTPITGPADTQY
TRBV28	TRBJ1-5	ASSPLTGSGQPQH
TRBV20-1	TRBJ2-5	SARLADGGTQY
TRBV12-3/TRBV12-4	TRBJ2-7	ASSLAWALAEHTYEQY
TRBV12-3/TRBV12-4	TRBJ1-2	ASRKTGPRSYGYT
TRBV3-1	TRBJ1-5	ASSFQGGNQPQH
TRBV7-9	TRBJ2-7	ASSPMFRAEQY
TRBV28	TRBJ1-5	ASSMPFEGLQPQH
TRBV5-1	TRBJ2-3	ASSSTLDTQY
TRBV20-1	TRBJ2-1	SASSGEQF
TRBV2	TRBJ1-3	ASTGTPGNTIY
TRBV5-1	TRBJ2-2	ATNKDGGGELF
TRBV6-5	TRBJ2-7	ASSYGSGVYEQY
TRBV20-1	TRBJ1-2	SAPKGNGYGYT
TRBV5-1	TRBJ1-1	ASSTRAGSTEAF
TRBV7-3	TRBJ1-1	ASSSQGMGTEAF
TRBV3-1	TRBJ1-5	ASSYSGGDQPQH
TRBV11-2	TRBJ2-3	ASSDTSGGAGTQY
TRBV12-3/TRBV12-4	TRBJ2-1	ASSLGTSGNSYNEQF
TRBV3-1	TRBJ2-2	ASRSGTGELF
TRBV7-2	TRBJ2-3	ASSPRTGSRTDTQY
TRBV20-1	TRBJ1-5	SARSIGGGNQPQH
TRBV16	TRBJ1-1	ASSTETEAF
TRBV20-1	TRBJ2-2	SARQGNTGELF
TRBV5-5	TRBJ1-1	ASSGMLAVNTEAF
TRBV5-1	TRBJ2-7	ASSLDQGISYEQY
TRBV12-3/TRBV12-4	TRBJ1-1	ASSFLDRGEG
TRBV7-8	TRBJ1-2	ASSLASQPYGYT
TRBV19	TRBJ2-5	ASSIGQSQETQY
TRBV12-3/TRBV12-4	TRBJ2-3	ASRARYGVTDTQY
TRBV10-2	TRBJ1-1	ASSEPRGKAEAF
TRBV5-1	TRBJ1-1	ASSLGSGMNTEAF
TRBV4-1	TRBJ2-1	ASNQERGPNEQL
TRBV29-1	TRBJ2-5	SAIDTFQETQY
TRBV25-1	TRBJ2-1	ASSDGGRRNEQF
TRBV12-3/TRBV12-4	TRBJ2-3	ASSLAVFTDTQY
TRBV29-1	TRBJ2-3	SVSQGTDTQY
TRBV15	TRBJ2-3	ATSSGLSTDTQY
TRBV12-3/TRBV12-4	TRBJ2-7	ASSRGTSYEQY
TRBV7-2	TRBJ2-1	ASSPNGGGKSDEQF
TRBV12-3/TRBV12-4	TRBJ2-5	ASKGSGRQETQY
TRBV7-4	TRBJ1-4	ASSLGATNEKLF
TRBV20-1	TRBJ1-1	SATGQLNTEAF
TRBV20-1	TRBJ2-2	SGLAGGTGELF
TRBV29-1	TRBJ1-2	SVDFGVGKRYGYT
TRBV10-3	TRBJ2-2	AISESNVDTGELF
TRBV14	TRBJ2-1	ASSQDGSLAGVVAEQF
TRBV19	TRBJ2-1	ASSIVDLNEQF
TRBV5-6	TRBJ1-2	ASSLRWDPIDGYT
TRBV7-6	TRBJ1-4	ASSPTGPTGTNEKLF